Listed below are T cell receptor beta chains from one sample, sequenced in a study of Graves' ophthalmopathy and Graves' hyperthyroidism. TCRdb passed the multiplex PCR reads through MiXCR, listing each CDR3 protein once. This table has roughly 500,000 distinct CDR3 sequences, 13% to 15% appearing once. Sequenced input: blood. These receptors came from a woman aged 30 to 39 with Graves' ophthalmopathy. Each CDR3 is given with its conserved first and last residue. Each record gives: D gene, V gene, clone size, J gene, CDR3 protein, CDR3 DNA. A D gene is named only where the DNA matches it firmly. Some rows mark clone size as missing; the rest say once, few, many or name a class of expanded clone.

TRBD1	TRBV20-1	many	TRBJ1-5	CSASRDRGPDQPQHF	TGCAGTGCTAGTCGAGACAGGGGCCCTGATCAGCCCCAGCATTTT
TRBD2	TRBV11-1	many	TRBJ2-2	CASSLRGRHTGELFF	TGTGCCAGCAGCTTACGCGGGAGACACACCGGGGAGCTGTTTTTT
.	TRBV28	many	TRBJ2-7	CASSLSGEGSYEQYF	TGTGCCAGCAGTTTATCGGGTGAGGGCTCCTACGAGCAGTACTTC
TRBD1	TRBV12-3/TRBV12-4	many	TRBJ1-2	CASRRFGTDYGYTF	TGTGCCAGCAGACGATTCGGGACAGACTATGGCTACACCTTC
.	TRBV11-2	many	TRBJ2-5	CASSLFVMETQYF	TGTGCCAGCAGCTTGTTCGTGATGGAGACCCAGTACTTC
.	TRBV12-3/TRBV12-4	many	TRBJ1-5	CASSLTSNQPQHF	TGTGCCAGCAGCTTAACTAGCAATCAGCCCCAGCATTTT
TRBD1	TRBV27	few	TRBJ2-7	CASSPGTGLGGYEQYF	TGTGCCAGCAGTCCCGGGACAGGGTTGGGGGGTTACGAGCAGTACTTC
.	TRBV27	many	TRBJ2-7	CASSPGRSIAYEQYF	TGTGCCAGCAGTCCGGGTCGTTCGATTGCATACGAGCAGTACTTC
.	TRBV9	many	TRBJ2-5	CASSVAARPLPGETQYF	TGTGCCAGCAGCGTAGCGGCAAGGCCCCTACCCGGAGAGACCCAGTACTTC
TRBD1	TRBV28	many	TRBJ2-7	CASGRTGGIEQYF	TGTGCCAGCGGCCGGACAGGGGGCATCGAGCAGTACTTC
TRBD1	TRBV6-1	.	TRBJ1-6	CASSSGQAVGSPLHF	TGTGCCAGCAGCTCTGGACAGGCGGTGGGTTCACCCCTCCACTTT
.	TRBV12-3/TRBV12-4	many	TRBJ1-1	CASSLVSGNFMNTEAFF	TGTGCCAGCAGTTTAGTGTCAGGGAATTTCATGAACACTGAAGCTTTCTTT
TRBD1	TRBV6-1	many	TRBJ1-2	CASSSGQDVSYTF	TGTGCCAGCAGCTCGGGACAGGATGTATCCTACACCTTC
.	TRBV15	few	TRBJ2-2	CATSRVRTNTGELFF	TGTGCCACCAGCAGGGTCAGGACGAACACCGGGGAGCTGTTTTTT
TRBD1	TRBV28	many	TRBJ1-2	CASSFPDRVDGYTF	TGTGCCAGCAGTTTTCCCGACAGGGTCGACGGCTACACCTTC
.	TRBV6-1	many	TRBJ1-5	CASSANRANQPQHF	TGTGCCAGCAGTGCTAACAGGGCTAATCAGCCCCAGCATTTT
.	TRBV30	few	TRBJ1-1	CAWEEGRGTEAFF	TGTGCCTGGGAGGAAGGGAGGGGCACTGAAGCTTTCTTT
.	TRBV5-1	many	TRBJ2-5	CASSLATGQETQYF	TGCGCCAGCAGCTTAGCCACGGGACAAGAGACCCAGTACTTC
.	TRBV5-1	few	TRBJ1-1	CASSLEGREGTEAFF	TGCGCCAGCAGCTTGGAGGGGAGGGAGGGAACTGAAGCTTTCTTT
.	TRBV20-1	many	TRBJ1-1	CSARDPKGPILEAFF	TGCAGTGCTAGAGATCCGAAGGGGCCGATCCTTGAAGCTTTCTTT
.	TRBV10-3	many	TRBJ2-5	CAISPRAGQGARETQYF	TGTGCCATCAGCCCTAGAGCGGGGCAGGGGGCTAGGGAGACCCAGTACTTC
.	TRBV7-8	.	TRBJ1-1	CASSAGQSEAFF	TGTGCCAGCAGCGCTGGACAGTCTGAAGCTTTCTTT
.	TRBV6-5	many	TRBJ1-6	CASSYPPGGRSNSPLHF	TGTGCCAGCAGTTACCCGCCGGGGGGTCGGTCTAATTCACCCCTCCACTTT
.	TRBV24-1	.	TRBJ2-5	CATSHDFQETKYF	TGTGCCACCAGTCACGACTTCCAAGAGACCAAGTACTTC
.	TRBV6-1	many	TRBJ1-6	CASNSGTHSSPLHF	TGTGCCAGCAACTCCGGGACCCATTCTTCACCCCTCCACTTT
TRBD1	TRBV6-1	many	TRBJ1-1	CASRKWWDREFNTEAFF	TGTGCCAGCCGCAAGTGGTGGGACAGGGAATTCAACACTGAAGCTTTCTTT
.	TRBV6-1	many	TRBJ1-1	CASKGLLNTEAFF	TGTGCCAGCAAGGGACTTCTCAACACTGAAGCTTTCTTT
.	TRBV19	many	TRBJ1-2	CASSLMDRYYGYTF	TGTGCCAGTAGCCTAATGGACAGATACTATGGCTACACCTTC
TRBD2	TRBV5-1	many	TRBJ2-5	CASSLGLAGVLETQYF	TGCGCCAGCAGCTTGGGACTAGCGGGAGTTTTAGAGACCCAGTACTTC
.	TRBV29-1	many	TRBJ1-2	CSVEGRVRDGYTF	TGCAGCGTTGAGGGCAGGGTTAGGGATGGCTACACCTTC
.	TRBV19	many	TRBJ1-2	CASSVSGPLAGYTF	TGTGCCAGTAGTGTCTCCGGGCCTCTGGCTGGCTACACCTTC
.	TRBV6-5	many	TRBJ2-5	CASSYSRLGETQYF	TGTGCCAGCAGTTACTCGAGACTAGGAGAGACCCAGTACTTC
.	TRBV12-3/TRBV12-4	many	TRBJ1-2	CASKDQANYGYTF	TGTGCCAGCAAGGACCAAGCTAACTATGGCTACACCTTC
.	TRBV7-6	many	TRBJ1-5	CASSLERGNQPQHF	TGTGCCAGCAGCTTGGAAAGGGGCAATCAGCCCCAGCATTTT
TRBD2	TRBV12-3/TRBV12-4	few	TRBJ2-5	CASTPGTSGSFQETQYF	TGTGCCAGCACCCCAGGGACTAGCGGGAGCTTTCAAGAGACCCAGTACTTC
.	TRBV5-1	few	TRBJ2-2	CASTSSDWTGELFF	TGCGCCAGCACCTCTTCTGATTGGACCGGGGAGCTGTTTTTT
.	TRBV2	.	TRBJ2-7	CASSGPGDLWTYEQYF	TGTGCCAGCAGTGGGCCGGGGGATTTGTGGACCTACGAGCAGTACTTC
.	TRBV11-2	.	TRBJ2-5	CASSLDGSRFATQYF	TGTGCCAGCAGCTTAGATGGGAGCCGGTTCGCGACCCAGTACTTC
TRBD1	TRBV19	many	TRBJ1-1	CASSILGTGDTEAFF	TGTGCCAGTTCTATCCTCGGGACAGGAGACACTGAAGCTTTCTTT
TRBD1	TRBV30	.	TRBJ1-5	CAWSQGEGQPQHF	TGTGCCTGGAGTCAGGGGGAAGGTCAGCCCCAGCATTTT
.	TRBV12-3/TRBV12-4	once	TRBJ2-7	CASSFGPSTYEQYF	TGTGCCAGCAGTTTCGGGCCCTCCACCTACGAGCAGTACTTC